What follows is one T cell receptor beta chain and its context. The protocol was immunoSEQ multiplex PCR, while the TCRdb copy is restricted to in-frame clones and leaves out a portion. The sample consists of tens of thousands of clones, 90% of them appearing once. This entry is derived from a study of T cells after posttransplantation cyclophosphamide. A marrow graft followed busulfan-fludarabine conditioning, with cyclophosphamide on days +3 and +4. Germline V lookup: CDR1 SGHDT, CDR2 YYEEEE. There are 17 residues in the CDR3. J was trimmed by 2 bases and V by 4 bases; bases with no gene match: 14. The chain couples TRBV5-6 to TRBJ2-7; 8 positions match TRBD1. The TCR was taken from a male patient aged 60 to 75 who received an allogeneic stem cell transplant from a related donor and was CMV-positive. Some T cells may possibly be graft donor cells. The sequenced sample was PBMCs, obtained around 67 days after allogeneic stem cell transplant with posttransplant cyclophosphamide. In DNA, the CDR3 is TGTGCCAGCAGCCTACTTACTACAGGGGGATCCCCCTACGAGCAGTACGTC. Protein: CASSLLTTGGSPYEQYV.